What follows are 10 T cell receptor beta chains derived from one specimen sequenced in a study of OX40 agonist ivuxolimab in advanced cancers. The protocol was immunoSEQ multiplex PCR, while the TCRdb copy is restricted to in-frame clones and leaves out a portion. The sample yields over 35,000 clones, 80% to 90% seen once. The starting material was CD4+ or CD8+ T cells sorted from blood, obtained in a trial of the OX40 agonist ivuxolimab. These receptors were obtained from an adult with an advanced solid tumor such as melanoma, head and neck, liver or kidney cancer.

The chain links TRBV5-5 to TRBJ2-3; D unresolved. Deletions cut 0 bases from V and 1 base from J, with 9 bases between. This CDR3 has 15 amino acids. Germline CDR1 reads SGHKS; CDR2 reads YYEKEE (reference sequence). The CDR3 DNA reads TGTGCCAGCAGCTTGGTTCTTTCGGGCACAGATACGCAGTATTTT. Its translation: CASSLVLSGTDTQYF.

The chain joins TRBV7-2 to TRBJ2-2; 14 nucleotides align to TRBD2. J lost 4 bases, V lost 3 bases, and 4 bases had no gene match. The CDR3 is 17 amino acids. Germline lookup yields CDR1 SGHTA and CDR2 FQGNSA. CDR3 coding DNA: TGTGCCAGCAGCTTTCCGACTAGCGGGGGGGCCACCGGGGAGCTGTTTTTT. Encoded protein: CASSFPTSGGATGELFF.

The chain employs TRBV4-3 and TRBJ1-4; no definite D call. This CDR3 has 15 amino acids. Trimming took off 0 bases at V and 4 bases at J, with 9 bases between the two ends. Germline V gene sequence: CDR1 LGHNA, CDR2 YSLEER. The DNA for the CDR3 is TGCGCCAGCAGCCAAGATCTTGGGGTTAATGAAAAACTGTTTTTT. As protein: CASSQDLGVNEKLFF.

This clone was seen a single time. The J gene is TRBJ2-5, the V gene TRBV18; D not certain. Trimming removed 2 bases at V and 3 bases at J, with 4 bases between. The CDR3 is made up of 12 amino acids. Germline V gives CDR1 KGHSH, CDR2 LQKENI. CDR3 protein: CASSPGKETQYF. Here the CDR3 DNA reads TGTGCCAGCTCACCAGGGAAAGAGACCCAGTACTTC. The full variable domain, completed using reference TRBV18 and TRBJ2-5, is NAGVMQNPRHLVRRRGQEARLRCSPMKGHSHVYWYRQLPEEGLKFMVYLQKENIIDESGMPKERFSAEFPKEGPSILRIQQVVRGDSAAYFCASSPGKETQYFGPGTRLLVL.

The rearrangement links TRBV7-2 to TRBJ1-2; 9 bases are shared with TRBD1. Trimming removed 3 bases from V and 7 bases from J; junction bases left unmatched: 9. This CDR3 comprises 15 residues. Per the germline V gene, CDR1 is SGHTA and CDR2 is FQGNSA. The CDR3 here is CASSFYLQGASGYTF. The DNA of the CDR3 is TGTGCCAGCAGCTTCTACTTACAGGGGGCCTCTGGCTACACCTTC.

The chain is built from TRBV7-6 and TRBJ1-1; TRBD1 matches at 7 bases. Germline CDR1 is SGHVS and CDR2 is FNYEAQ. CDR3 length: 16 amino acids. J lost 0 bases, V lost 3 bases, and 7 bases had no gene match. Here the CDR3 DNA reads TGTGCCAGCAGCTTCCAGACAGGGACGTTGAACACTGAAGCTTTCTTT. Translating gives CASSFQTGTLNTEAFF. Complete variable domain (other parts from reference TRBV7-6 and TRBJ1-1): GAGVSQSPRYKVTKRGQDVALRCDPISGHVSLYWYRQALGQGPEFLTYFNYEAQQDKSGLPNDRFSAERPEGSISTLTIQRTEQRDSAMYRCASSFQTGTLNTEAFFGQGTRLTVV.

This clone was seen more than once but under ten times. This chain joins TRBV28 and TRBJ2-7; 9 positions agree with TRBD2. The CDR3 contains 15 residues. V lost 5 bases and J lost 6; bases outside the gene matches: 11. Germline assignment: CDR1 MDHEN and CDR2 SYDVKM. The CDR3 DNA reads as TGTGCCAGCAGTGGTGGCCTGGGACTAGCAACCGAGCAGTACTTC. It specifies CASSGGLGLATEQYF.

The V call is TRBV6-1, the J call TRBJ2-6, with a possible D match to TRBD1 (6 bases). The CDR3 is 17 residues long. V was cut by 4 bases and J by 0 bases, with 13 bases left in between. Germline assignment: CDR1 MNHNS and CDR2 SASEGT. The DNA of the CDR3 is TGTGCCAGCAGTGCGACAGGTGGGACCTCTGGGGCCAACGTCCTGACTTTC. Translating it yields CASSATGGTSGANVLTF.

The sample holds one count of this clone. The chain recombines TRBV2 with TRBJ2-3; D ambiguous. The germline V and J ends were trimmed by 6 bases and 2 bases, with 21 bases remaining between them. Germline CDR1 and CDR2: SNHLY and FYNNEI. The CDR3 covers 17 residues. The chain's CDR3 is CASSPNRRALYTDTQYF. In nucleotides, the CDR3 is TGTGCCAGCAGCCCAAACAGAAGGGCCCTCTACACAGATACGCAGTATTTT.

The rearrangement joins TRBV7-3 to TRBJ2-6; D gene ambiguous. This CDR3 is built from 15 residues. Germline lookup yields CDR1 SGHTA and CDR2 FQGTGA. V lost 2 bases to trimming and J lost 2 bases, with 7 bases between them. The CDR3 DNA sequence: TGTGCCAGCAGCTTATCCCTGGCTGGGGCCAACGTCCTGACTTTC. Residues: CASSLSLAGANVLTF.